This TCR beta chain was observed in a study of blood T cells in healthy people across ages (dated by TCRdb to the mid-2010s). Background for the entire study: In model experiments, roughly one uniquely barcoded TCR beta cDNA molecule per two T cells was captured by template switching. Using the same blood draw, the study looked at two additional independent replicas of 1 million unique cDNA reads for two donors, one aged 18 to 30 and the other aged 80 or older. Four age groups were formed from the donors: young (average 16 years), middle-aged (roughly 38), aged (62) and long-lived (more than 75). Using deep sequencing normalized with unique cDNA molecular identifiers, the study measured how TCR beta repertoire diversity changes with age.

Libraries were prepared through 5' RACE. The instrument was an Illumina HiSeq 2500. A second 7 to 11 cycle PCR used a sample-barcoded 5' primer and a J-beta primer mix. Each TCR beta cDNA molecule received a unique molecular identifier from a template-switch 5' adaptor carrying 12 random nucleotides. Each sample yielded at least 3 million CDR3-containing paired-end reads. First-strand cDNA synthesis was performed from all RNA using the Mint cDNA synthesis kit, with priming by a TRBC-specific oligonucleotide. After uracil-DNA glycosylase treatment, a first 18-cycle PCR used universal primers M1SS and BC2_uni_R on all cDNA. The authors processed their data as follows. Each sample was normalized by randomly selecting 1 million high-quality reads, each carrying a distinct molecular identifier. Instead of being binned into consensus sequences, reads that shared molecular identifiers were thrown out. MiTCR, with a Q25 quality threshold and the strictest error-elimination algorithm, was used for CDR3 identification, clonotype clustering and error correction. A nonparametric unseen species model with Euler transformation was used to estimate a lower bound on total TCR beta diversity. TCRdb itself trimmed the public reads at Q25 with fastp, ran MiXCR and retained productive beta chains. Rows matching on CDR3 protein sequence are summarized as one entry with the most common DNA and genes. TCRdb assigned the V and J calls; the authors' analysis was not used. The table for this sample lists some 930,000 distinct CDR3 sequences; around 29% of them were counted only once. The ten top clones hold 9.5% to 13% of the sample.

General study outcomes and caveats: Estimates of total diversity based on one million sequenced T cells were regarded as lower bounds and as underestimates. As age increased, observed TCR beta diversity per million T cells dropped in a roughly linear way, and a significant reduction was already evident by age roughly 36. Bulk unsorted PBMC profiling prevented conclusive comparison of naive and antigen-experienced compartments. The long-lived group showed more naive CD4+ T cells, fewer expanded clones and increased TCR diversity than the aged group, suggesting age selection. The CMV infection status of donors was not known, potentially confounding age-related changes in expanded clonotypes. A strong correlation was found between observed TCR beta diversity and the percentage of naive T cells measured by flow cytometry.

Systemically healthy Caucasian individuals from Russia, around 38 in total and aged roughly 6 to 90 years, were included as donors. About 10 milliliters of peripheral blood were drawn from each donor into EDTA-treated Vacutainer tubes. Ficoll-Paque density-gradient centrifugation was used to isolate PBMCs, with at least 7 million per sample. Total RNA was extracted from PBMCs with Trizol reagent, with at least 6 micrograms obtained per sample. Naive CD45RAhigh/CD27high T cell percentages were measured by flow cytometry on a PBMC aliquot from every donor. Via the germline V gene (reference sequence), CDR1 is DFQATT and CDR2 SNEGSKA. The CDR3 sequence holds 14 residues, the cysteine and phenylalanine included. Kept here is only the CDR3 DNA, which spans 42 bases and is read in frame from base 1. The junction shows trimming of 0 bases on V and 2 bases on J, plus 11 bases between the germline ends. Ten or more counts support this clonotype. The antigen it recognizes is unknown. No qualities accompany the bases; no much larger clone lies one base away.

These data were also reused for a study on T cells of mothers and their children. The second investigation adds: Nine systemically healthy Caucasian individuals served as donors, namely three mothers together with their six children. cDNA synthesis used all of the extracted RNA, with 1.5 ug of RNA in each 15 ul reaction. In the second PCR, the M1S primer added sample barcodes and 2-4 random nucleotides. Each mother yielded over 8 million TCR beta CDR3 reads and each child 2.5 million to 3 million reads. In both related and unrelated pairs, thymic selection shapes the output of TCR recombination in a similar way, with inherited differences having only a minor effect. Normalized repertoire overlap was always found to be slightly, but never significantly, higher in related mother-child pairs than in unrelated mother-child pairs. No persistent microchimeric T cell clones were detected, at a sensitivity of around 100 clones per million clonotypes. The study used deep NGS to compare TCR beta repertoires of mothers and children, seeking features distinguishing related mother-child pairs from unrelated individuals. On average, the children were roughly 10 +/- 4 years old, while the mothers were 40 +/- 4 years old. Libraries were sequenced on Illumina HiSeq 2000 with 100+100 nt paired-end reads after adapter ligation with NEBNext reagents. To avoid cross-contamination, the mother libraries and the child libraries were prepared a month apart and sequenced in separate runs. For each donor, between 500,000 and 2,000,000 distinct TCR beta clonotypes were identified. Naive TCR beta clonotypes were estimated from low-frequency clonotypes matched to each donor's FACS-determined naive share, without sorting.

Sequencing was done on a sample of blood. The TCR comes from a woman aged 40 to 50 in good health. This chain is built from TRBV20-1 and TRBJ2-7; matching of 5 bases hints at TRBD2 as the D gene. The nucleotide sequence is TGCAGTGCTAGAGATGAAACCGGGACCTACGAGCAGTACTTC. This codes for CSARDETGTYEQYF.